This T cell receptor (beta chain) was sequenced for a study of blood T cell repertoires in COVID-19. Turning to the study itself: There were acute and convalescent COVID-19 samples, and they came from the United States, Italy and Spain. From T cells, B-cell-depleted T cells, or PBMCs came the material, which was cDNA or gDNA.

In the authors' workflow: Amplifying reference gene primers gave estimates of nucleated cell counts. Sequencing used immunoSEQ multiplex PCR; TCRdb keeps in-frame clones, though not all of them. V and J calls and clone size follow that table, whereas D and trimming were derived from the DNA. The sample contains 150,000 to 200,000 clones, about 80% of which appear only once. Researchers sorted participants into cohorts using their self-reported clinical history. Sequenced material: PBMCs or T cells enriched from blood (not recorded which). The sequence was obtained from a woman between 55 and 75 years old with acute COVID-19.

The CDR3 region is CASSYQQENTGELFF. The CDR3 DNA follows: TGTGCCAGCAGCTACCAACAGGAGAACACCGGGGAGCTGTTTTTT. V gene TRBV7-2 combines with J gene TRBJ2-2; possibly TRBD1 for D (5 bases). Germline CDR1 and CDR2: SGHTA and FQGNSA. The CDR3 is 15 amino acids. The V end was cut by 4 bases, the J end by 1 base, with 10 bases between.